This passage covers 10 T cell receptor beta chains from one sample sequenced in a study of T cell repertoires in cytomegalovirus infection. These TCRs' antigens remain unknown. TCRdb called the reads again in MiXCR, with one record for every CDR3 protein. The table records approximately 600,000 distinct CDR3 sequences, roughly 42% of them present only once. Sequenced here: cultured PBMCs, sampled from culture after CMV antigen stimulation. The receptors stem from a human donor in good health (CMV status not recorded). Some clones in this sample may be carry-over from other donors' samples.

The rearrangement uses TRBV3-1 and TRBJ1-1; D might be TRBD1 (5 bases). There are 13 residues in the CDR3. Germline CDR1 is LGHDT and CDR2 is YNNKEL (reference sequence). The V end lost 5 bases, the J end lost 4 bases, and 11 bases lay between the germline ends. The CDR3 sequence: CASSGGGVTEAFF. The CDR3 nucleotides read TGTGCCAGCAGCGGGGGAGGGGTCACTGAAGCTTTCTTT.

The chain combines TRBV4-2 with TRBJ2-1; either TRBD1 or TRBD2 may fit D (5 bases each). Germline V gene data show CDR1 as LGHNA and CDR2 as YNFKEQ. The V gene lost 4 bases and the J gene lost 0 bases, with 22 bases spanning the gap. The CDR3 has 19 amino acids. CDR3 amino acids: CASSRHFTGTRGSYNEQFF. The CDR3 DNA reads TGTGCCAGCAGCCGTCATTTCACAGGAACGAGGGGCTCCTACAATGAGCAGTTCTTC.

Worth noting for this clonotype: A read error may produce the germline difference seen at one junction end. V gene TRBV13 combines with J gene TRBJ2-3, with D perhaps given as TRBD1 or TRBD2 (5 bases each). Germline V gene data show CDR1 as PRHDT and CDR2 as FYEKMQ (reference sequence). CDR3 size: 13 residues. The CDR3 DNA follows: TGTGCCAGCAGCCTGGGGGTCGCAGATACGCAGTCTTTT. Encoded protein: CASSLGVADTQSF.

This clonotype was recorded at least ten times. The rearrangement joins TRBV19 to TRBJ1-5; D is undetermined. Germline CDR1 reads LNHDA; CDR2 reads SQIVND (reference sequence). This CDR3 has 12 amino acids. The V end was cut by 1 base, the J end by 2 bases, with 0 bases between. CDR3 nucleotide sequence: TGTGCCAGTAGTATAGGCAATCAGCCCCAGCATTTT. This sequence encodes CASSIGNQPQHF.

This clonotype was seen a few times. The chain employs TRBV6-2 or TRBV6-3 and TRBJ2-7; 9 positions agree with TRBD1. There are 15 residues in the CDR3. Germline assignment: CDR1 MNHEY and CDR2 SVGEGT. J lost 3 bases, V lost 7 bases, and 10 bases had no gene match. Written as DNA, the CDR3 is TGTGCCAGCACTCCCCTGGGACAGGGAATCTACGAGCAGTACTTC. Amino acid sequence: CASTPLGQGIYEQYF.

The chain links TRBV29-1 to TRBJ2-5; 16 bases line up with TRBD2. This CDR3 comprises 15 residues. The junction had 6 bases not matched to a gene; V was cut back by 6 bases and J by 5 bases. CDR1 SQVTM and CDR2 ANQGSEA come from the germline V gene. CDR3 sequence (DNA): TGCAGCGTGGGACTAGCGGGGGGGCCCGGGGAGACCCAGTACTTC. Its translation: CSVGLAGGPGETQYF.

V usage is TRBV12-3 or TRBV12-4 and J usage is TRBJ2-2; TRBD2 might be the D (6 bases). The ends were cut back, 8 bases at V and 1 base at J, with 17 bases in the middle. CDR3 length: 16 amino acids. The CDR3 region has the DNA TGTGCCAGCTCCTCGAATGCCGGGGGGAACACCGGGGAGCTGTTTTTT. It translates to CASSSNAGGNTGELFF.

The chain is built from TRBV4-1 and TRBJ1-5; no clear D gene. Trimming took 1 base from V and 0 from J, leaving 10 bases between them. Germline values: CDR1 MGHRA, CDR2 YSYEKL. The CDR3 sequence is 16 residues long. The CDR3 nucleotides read TGCGCCAGCAGCCAAGTTCTAGGATTTAGCAATCAGCCCCAGCATTTT. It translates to CASSQVLGFSNQPQHF.

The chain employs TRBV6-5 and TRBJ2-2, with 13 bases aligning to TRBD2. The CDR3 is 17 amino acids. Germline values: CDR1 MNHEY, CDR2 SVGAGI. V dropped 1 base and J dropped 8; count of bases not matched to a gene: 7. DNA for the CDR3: TGTGCCAGCAGTTACTACACTAGCGGGAGGGCCAGTGGGGAGCTGTTTTTT. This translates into CASSYYTSGRASGELFF.

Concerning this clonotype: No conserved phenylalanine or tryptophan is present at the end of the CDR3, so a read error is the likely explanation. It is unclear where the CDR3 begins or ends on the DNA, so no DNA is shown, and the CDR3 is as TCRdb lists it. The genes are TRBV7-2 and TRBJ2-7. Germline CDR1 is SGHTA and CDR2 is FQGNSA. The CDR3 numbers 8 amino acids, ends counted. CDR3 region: CASSLHES.